This entry describes one T cell receptor beta chain. The antigen it recognizes is unknown. There are no base qualities to consult, and no much larger clone falls within one base. The CDR3 runs 12 residues from the cysteine to the phenylalanine. Of the read, only the CDR3 DNA is kept; its 36 bases are in frame from base 1. Via the germline V gene, CDR1 is SGHAT and CDR2 FQNNGV. Trimming takes 0 bases from V and 6 bases from J, and the germline ends sit 5 bases apart. The cohort was made up of approximately 700 healthy bone marrow donors. At the time of sampling, every cohort member was nominally healthy, though immune exposures that went unrecorded were likely present. The donor was CMV seronegative and belonged to the group of 320 or so seronegative cohort members. A peripheral blood sample was collected from each donor, and TCR beta sequencing was performed on peripheral blood mononuclear cells. Genomic DNA was extracted from the blood cell samples with the Qiagen DNeasy Blood Extraction Kit.

The data are from a study of cytomegalovirus exposure and HLA in healthy donors (dated by TCRdb to 2017 to 2019). Context from the whole study: An earlier analysis of roughly 500 of the donors reported 250 to 350 Gb of sequence data and some 120 million unique TCR beta sequences from some 180 million T cells. The study used immunosequencing to profile the T cell repertoires of more than 650 subjects and linked those repertoires to cytomegalovirus serostatus. Among the roughly 380 genotyped donors, approximately 76% belonged to the genetic ancestry cluster associated with self-reported Caucasian donors. An early release covering about 600 HLA-typed donors comprised about 300 gigabases of sequencing data and approximately 85 million unique TCR sequences. In a later genetic analysis, genome-wide SNP genotypes for about three fifths of the roughly 670 donors were used, and that subset was treated as a discovery cohort. The study aimed to test whether signatures of past pathogen exposure could be identified by cataloging public T cell receptors. Among 300 to 500 genotyped donors of the cohort, an average of roughly 230,000 unique TCR beta nucleotide sequences was sequenced per donor, of which about 18% were non-productive. The study combined high-throughput TCR immunosequencing, statistical association of individual TCRs with disease status, and machine learning to predict cytomegalovirus infection status. Donor age, sex, ethnicity and CMV serostatus were collected together with the repertoire data. Rather than drawing on any new phenotypic data, the later analysis identified candidate immune exposures from TCR beta sequences and the way those sequences occurred across donors. In a later analysis, previously published TCR beta repertoires from 600 to 850 donors were re-analyzed and high-resolution HLA genotyping was added so that TCR occurrence patterns could be studied. A separate validation cohort of 100 to 150 different subjects was used in addition to the roughly 640-subject first cohort. Class I and class II HLA loci were covered by the typing at four-digit resolution. Every discovery cohort repertoire had been produced on one sequencing platform. Typing coverage varied by locus: about 629-640 donors for A, B, C, DRB1 and DQB1; approximately 560 for DQA1; some 610 for DPA1; 450 to 480 for DPB1. To decide whether each TCR beta V gene segment behaved as functional or pseudogenic, an earlier analysis of 587 of the donors relied on high-throughput TCR beta sequencing. About five DR-DQ haplotypes were treated as single units for association and clustering because of strong linkage in the cohort.

Results the study describes overall, beyond this receptor: A later analysis associated 16,951 TCR beta sequences with specific HLA alleles at a false discovery rate of 0.05. According to a later analysis, parvovirus B19, influenza, CMV and Epstein-Barr virus appeared linked to several top co-occurrence clusters. Across donors, most TCR sequences were observed very rarely, whereas some public TCRs were present in many individuals. When HLA alleles, especially DR and DQ, strongly co-occurred, attributing TCR associations to individual alleles was difficult. For the cohort, immune exposure information was limited to CMV serostatus. Correlated functional status among segregating V segments might reflect linkage disequilibrium, but an unknown experimental factor could not be ruled out. This cohort had only TCR beta chains sequenced, and the lack of alpha or paired-chain data limited which features could be detected. The earlier analysis of some 560 of the donors excluded about 16 rarely observed V segments, including chromosome 9 orphons, because counts were too low. Broadly in line with IMGT annotations, most TCR beta V segments showed up in productive rearrangements about 90% or about 30% of the time in an earlier analysis of approximately 600 of the donors. The presence/absence analyses assumed that sequencing depth was roughly uniform across donors, and that assumption may not be true. According to a later analysis, TCR association rates differed among HLA loci, with DRB1 alleles showing the most associated TCRs and HLA-C alleles showing the fewest. The classifier was reported to diagnose cytomegalovirus status with high specificity and sensitivity in both the original cohort and the validation cohort. Compared with equally common non-associated chains, HLA-associated TCR beta chains in a later analysis were more clonally expanded and had lower generation probabilities. A few of the identified cytomegalovirus-associated TCR beta chains were confirmed in vitro to be specific for cytomegalovirus antigens. Because the 87-base-pair reads could not distinguish some IMGT-functional V segments, including TRBV6-2 and TRBV6-3, those segments were excluded. A cluster of highly shared sequence variants was judged likely to represent a technical artifact of the sequencing pipeline. The study listed approximately 160 TCR beta chains as associated with cytomegalovirus. A later genetic analysis reported fewer N-insertions in productive TCRs among donors in an Asian-associated ancestry cluster than the roughly 720-donor mean. A later genetic analysis associated a missense DCLRE1C variant with V-gene and J-gene trimming of TCR beta chains, and an independent cohort replicated the association. According to a later analysis, most CMV-associated TCR beta chains appeared to be HLA-restricted, and the HLA associations seemed to be driven largely by CMV exposure. The authors suggested that the approach could potentially be generalized to other disease states and immunological phenotypes. Because HLA typing was unavailable for some donors at each locus, only the typed subset was used in association tests. A further reported finding was that TCR beta sequences accurately predicted the HLA-A and HLA-B alleles for most subjects in the first cohort.

Library preparation was by the immunoSEQ multiplex PCR assay. A mixture of 60 forward primers for TCR Vbeta segments and 13 reverse primers for TCR Jbeta segments was used in the multiplex PCR. The CDR3 region of rearranged TCR beta genes was amplified from genomic DNA with a multiplex PCR assay. The Illumina HiSeq System was used to sequence the amplified TCR beta libraries as 87-base-pair reads. For the original study's pipeline: A later analysis tallied roughly 76 million unique TCR beta chains across the approximately 670 repertoires, and 10 million to 11 million of those chains were shared by two or more donors. To remove PCR and sequencing errors, raw reads were error-corrected and collapsed into unique sequences using a nearest-neighbor algorithm that merged closely related sequences. To assign V, D and J gene segments, CDR3 sequences were aligned to IMGT reference sequences. For a sequence to be retained, a match of at least six nucleotides was required to both a V gene segment and a J gene segment. Rearrangements were called productive when the CDR3 lacked stop codons and stayed in frame with V and J; all others were non-productive. CDR3 was defined by IMGT convention, running from the second conserved V-encoded cysteine to the conserved J-encoded phenylalanine. The earlier analysis of about 590 of the donors excluded sequences that lacked an unambiguous match to a single V gene segment. In an earlier analysis of a few hundred of the donors, V segments were called functional above 56.7% productive rearrangements and were called segregating when the between-donor standard deviation exceeded 5%. To diagnose cytomegalovirus status from the catalog of TCR beta chain sequences, a statistical classification framework was built. In a later analysis, V and J genes were assigned by comparing TCR nucleotide sequences against IMGT/GENE-DB human TR gene sequences. Using the TCRdist pipeline, a later analysis assigned CDR3 sequences along with most-parsimonious VDJ recombination scenarios. In a later analysis, each TCR beta chain was defined by its CDR3 amino acid sequence together with its V-gene family, and reads without a unique V-gene family were excluded. As a way to deal with suspected cross-contamination and a sequencing artifact, a later analysis dropped 450 to 700 nucleotide sequences that were highly shared and had low generation probability. A later analysis calculated a clonal expansion index for each public chain from normalized within-repertoire ranks of inferred template counts. In a later analysis, generation probabilities were computed with a VDJ recombination model fitted to out-of-frame rearrangements, and the resulting probabilities were checked against IGoR. In a later analysis, TCR-TCR, TCR-HLA and TCR-CMV co-occurrence was scored with hypergeometric tests, and a repertoire-size bias correction was applied to TCR pairs. A later analysis estimated false discovery rates by permuting HLA or CMV assignments 20 times. In a later analysis, co-occurring TCRs were grouped using DBSCAN, and TCRdist sequence similarity was added for clustering within HLA-allele-positive subsets. Co-occurrence clustering excluded repertoires with fewer than 30,000 or more than 120,000 public chains, plus five with anomalous nucleotide sharing. The table comes from immuneACCESS by way of TCRdb, which keeps in-frame sequences with V and J called. Part of the clones is missing from these tables; in studies checked, under half for an unresolved V gene and the rest for unknown reasons. V and J calls and clone size follow that table, whereas D and trimming were derived from the DNA. The sample table records some 140,000 clones; around 79% of these occur just once. The top ten hold 1.2% to 1.5% of the sample.

This receptor chain uses TRBV11-2 and TRBJ1-1; the D gene is not confidently resolved. The sequenced material came from PBMCs. The sequence came from a woman aged 40 to 50 in good health and CMV-seronegative. The CDR3 protein is CASSLEESEAFF. The DNA sequence is TGTGCCAGCAGCTTAGAGGAGTCTGAAGCTTTCTTT.